These T cell receptor beta chains were read from a single sample in a study of blood T cell repertoires in COVID-19. Sequencing was performed with immunoSEQ multiplex PCR; in TCRdb, only in-frame clones are kept and a portion is missing. The sample includes 150,000 or so clones, 75% to 80% of them seen just once. The specimen was PBMCs or T cells enriched from blood (not recorded which). Receptors were obtained from a woman aged 45-65 years who had recovered from COVID-19. Each CDR3 is given with its conserved first and last residue. A D gene is named only where the DNA matches it firmly. Clone size is shown for a subset of rows, as once, few, many or a class of expanded clone.

V	size	D	J	CDR3	DNA
TRBV5-1	NA	TRBD1	TRBJ2-1	CASSLANRGNEQFF	TGCGCCAGCAGCTTGGCCAACAGGGGCAATGAGCAGTTCTTC
TRBV6-4	NA	TRBD1	TRBJ1-1	CASSFTGGGTEAFF	TGTGCCAGCAGTTTCACAGGGGGAGGCACTGAAGCTTTCTTT
TRBV2	NA	TRBD1	TRBJ1-5	CASSPVETGEWYQPQHF	TGTGCCAGCAGTCCCGTAGAGACAGGGGAGTGGTATCAGCCCCAGCATTTT
TRBV19	NA	NA	TRBJ2-5	CASSRWETQYF	TGTGCCAGCTCCAGATGGGAGACCCAGTACTTC
TRBV5-6	few	NA	TRBJ1-6	CASSPGRSPLHF	TGTGCCAGCAGCCCAGGCCGTTCACCCCTCCACTTT
TRBV30	NA	NA	TRBJ1-5	CAWSYGDSNQPQHF	TGTGCCTGGAGTTACGGGGATAGCAATCAGCCCCAGCATTTT
TRBV5-6	NA	NA	TRBJ2-3	CASSPSGSLTDTQYF	TGTGCCAGCAGCCCATCCGGGTCCCTCACAGATACGCAGTATTTT
TRBV5-1	NA	TRBD2	TRBJ2-7	CASSLSSLAGRGQYF	TGCGCCAGCAGCTTGAGTTCCCTAGCGGGGCGGGGGCAGTACTTC
TRBV7-2	NA	TRBD1	TRBJ1-5	CASSWRTGRQPQHF	TGTGCCAGCAGTTGGCGGACAGGGAGGCAGCCCCAGCATTTT
TRBV19	NA	TRBD2	TRBJ2-2	CASSISPGTSGRGTGELFF	TGTGCCAGTAGTATCTCACCCGGGACTAGCGGGAGAGGGACCGGGGAGCTGTTTTTT
TRBV5-1	NA	TRBD1	TRBJ1-1	CASSDRTGNTEAFF	TGCGCCAGCAGCGATCGGACAGGTAACACTGAAGCTTTCTTT
TRBV4-2	NA	NA	TRBJ2-5	CASSQVNREETQYF	TGTGCCAGCAGCCAAGTTAATAGAGAAGAGACCCAGTACTTC
TRBV28	few	NA	TRBJ2-7	CASSSRRGGTDEQYF	TGTGCCAGCAGTTCCCGACGTGGGGGGACCGACGAGCAGTACTTC
TRBV5-8	NA	TRBD1	TRBJ2-3	CASRTQGAGDTQYF	TGTGCCAGCAGGACACAGGGGGCTGGAGATACGCAGTATTTT
TRBV6-5	once	NA	TRBJ2-1	CASSYSAGFNEQFF	TGTGCCAGCAGTTACTCGGCAGGTTTCAATGAGCAGTTCTTC
TRBV5-4	NA	NA	TRBJ1-1	CASSPGASGNTEAFF	TGTGCCAGCAGCCCGGGAGCTAGTGGGAACACTGAAGCTTTCTTT
TRBV5-4	NA	NA	TRBJ1-2	CASSSGQALYGYTF	TGTGCCAGCAGCTCAGGACAAGCTTTATATGGCTACACCTTC
TRBV30	NA	NA	TRBJ2-5	CAWNPGVWVAGETQYF	TGTGCCTGGAATCCGGGGGTCTGGGTGGCAGGGGAGACCCAGTACTTC
TRBV6-5	NA	TRBD1	TRBJ1-1	CASRWTGSEAFF	TGTGCCAGCAGGTGGACAGGGTCTGAAGCTTTCTTT
TRBV13	NA	NA	TRBJ2-6	CASSYGPGLGGRVLTF	TGTGCCAGCAGCTACGGCCCGGGACTGGGGGGTAGGGTCCTGACTTTC
TRBV19	NA	NA	TRBJ2-4	CASRGKGGLNIQYF	TGTGCCAGTAGAGGGAAAGGCGGGCTAAACATTCAGTACTTC
TRBV28	NA	TRBD1	TRBJ2-1	CASSGTGKSNEQFF	TGTGCCAGTTCCGGGACAGGGAAAAGTAATGAGCAGTTCTTC
TRBV29-1	few	TRBD1	TRBJ1-5	CSVSKGAEDQPQHF	TGCAGCGTTTCCAAGGGGGCGGAAGATCAGCCCCAGCATTTT
TRBV2	NA	NA	TRBJ1-1	CASRADLNTEAFF	TGTGCCAGCAGGGCTGATCTCAACACTGAAGCTTTCTTT
TRBV18	few	NA	TRBJ1-6	CASSPLETGHSSYNSPLHF	TGTGCCAGCTCACCTCTTGAGACAGGCCACAGCTCCTATAATTCACCCCTCCACTTT
TRBV10-3	NA	NA	TRBJ1-1	CAISGAKGWTEAFF	TGTGCCATCAGTGGTGCGAAGGGGTGGACTGAAGCTTTCTTT
TRBV7-9	few	NA	TRBJ2-5	CASSLELGGGLKTQYF	TGTGCCAGCAGCTTAGAATTGGGGGGGGGCCTGAAGACCCAGTACTTC
TRBV27	NA	TRBD2	TRBJ2-1	CASSLYSGRAYNEQFF	TGTGCCAGCAGTTTGTATAGCGGGAGGGCATACAATGAGCAGTTCTTC
TRBV27	many	TRBD1	TRBJ1-1	CASSLGAGGLSTEAFF	TGTGCCAGCAGTTTAGGGGCAGGGGGCCTGAGCACTGAAGCTTTCTTT
TRBV28	NA	TRBD2	TRBJ2-7	CASSFSSAGGYEQYF	TGTGCCAGCAGTTTCTCATCCGCGGGGGGCTACGAGCAGTACTTC
TRBV30	NA	NA	TRBJ1-4	CAWTQTKGKKLFF	TGTGCCTGGACTCAGACCAAGGGGAAAAAACTGTTTTTT
TRBV30	NA	NA	TRBJ1-2	CAWSVNLRSYGYTF	TGTGCCTGGAGTGTAAACCTTCGGAGCTATGGCTACACCTTC
TRBV29-1	few	NA	TRBJ2-3	CSLAAGKDTQYF	TGCAGCCTCGCCGCGGGAAAAGATACGCAGTATTTT
TRBV7-2	NA	NA	TRBJ2-1	CASSHKVAPYNEQFF	TGTGCCAGCAGCCACAAGGTAGCGCCATACAATGAGCAGTTCTTC
TRBV19	NA	NA	TRBJ1-2	CASSPGSNYGYTF	TGTGCCAGTAGCCCGGGATCTAACTATGGCTACACCTTC
TRBV7-9	NA	NA	TRBJ1-2	CASSPFGNYGYTF	TGTGCCAGCAGCCCCTTCGGGAACTATGGCTACACCTTC
TRBV7-9	NA	NA	TRBJ2-3	CASSLVQGRKYF	TGTGCCAGCAGCTTGGTGCAGGGCCGAAAGTATTTT
TRBV9	once	TRBD2	TRBJ2-1	CASSYPSGGAINEQFF	TGTGCCAGCAGCTACCCTAGCGGGGGGGCGATAAATGAGCAGTTCTTC
TRBV7-5	NA	NA	TRBJ1-5	CARSLRVRQPQHF	TGTGCCAGAAGCCTCCGGGTGCGGCAGCCCCAGCATTTT
TRBV19	NA	NA	TRBJ1-5	CASSIPGNQPQHF	TGTGCCAGTAGTATCCCGGGGAATCAGCCCCAGCATTTT
TRBV5-1	many	NA	TRBJ1-2	CASSSNGRGSGYTF	TGCGCCAGCAGCTCTAACGGACGGGGAAGCGGCTACACCTTC
TRBV11-3	once	TRBD2	TRBJ2-1	CASSLGTSPTGEQFF	TGTGCCAGCAGCTTAGGGACTAGCCCTACCGGGGAGCAGTTCTTC
TRBV10-2	NA	NA	TRBJ1-3	CASSLQGLGGNTIYF	TGCGCCAGCAGCTTACAGGGTTTAGGAGGAAACACCATATATTTT
TRBV7-2	NA	NA	TRBJ2-1	CASSSMLGARYNEQFF	TGTGCCAGCAGCTCCATGTTGGGGGCGCGGTACAATGAGCAGTTCTTC
TRBV7-3	few	NA	TRBJ2-1	CASSPSHSNEQFF	TGTGCCAGCAGCCCCTCGCATAGCAATGAGCAGTTCTTC
TRBV4-1	few	NA	TRBJ1-4	CASSRPQTVGYEKLFF	TGCGCCAGCAGCCGACCTCAAACGGTCGGGTATGAAAAACTGTTTTTT
TRBV20-1	NA	NA	TRBJ2-1	CSAARVEQFF	TGCAGTGCGGCGAGGGTTGAGCAGTTCTTC
TRBV5-1	NA	NA	TRBJ1-1	CASSFPGTEAFF	TGCGCCAGCAGCTTCCCCGGCACTGAAGCTTTCTTT
TRBV19	NA	TRBD2	TRBJ2-4	CASSMYWGGDNIQYF	TGTGCCAGTAGTATGTATTGGGGAGGGGACAACATTCAGTACTTC
TRBV30	NA	NA	TRBJ1-6	CAWSVPPPQGTNSPLHF	TGTGCCTGGAGTGTACCCCCCCCACAGGGTACTAATTCACCCCTCCACTTT